The rows below give T cell receptor beta chains drawn from one sample of a study of blood T cell repertoires in COVID-19. Profiling relied on immunoSEQ multiplex PCR, and the TCRdb table lists in-frame clones only, not all of them. The sample includes about 200,000 clones, approximately 80% of them seen just once. Sequencing was performed on PBMCs or T cells enriched from blood (not recorded which). The receptors here all came from a woman between 55 and 75 years old with acute COVID-19. Both conserved end residues are part of each CDR3. A D gene is named only where the DNA matches it firmly. The size of a clone is reported for some rows only, either as once, few or many, or as a class for expanded clones.

TRBJ2-3 | TRBD2 | TRBV7-2 | - | TGTGCCAGCAGAACCGGGACTAGCGCAGATACGCAGTATTTT | CASRTGTSADTQYF
TRBJ2-5 | TRBD1 | TRBV2 | - | TGTGCCGGAAATCTGGGACAGGTGGAGACCCAGTACTTC | CAGNLGQVETQYF
TRBJ2-2 | - | TRBV5-4 | - | TGTGCCAGCAGCTTCCTAGGGGGCGGGGAGCTGTTTTTT | CASSFLGGGELFF
TRBJ1-2 | TRBD1 | TRBV5-6 | - | TGTGCCAGCAGCTTGAGGCAGGGGGCTTATGGCTACACCTTC | CASSLRQGAYGYTF
TRBJ2-1 | TRBD1 | TRBV5-6 | - | TGTGCCAGCAGCTGGACAGGGGGTGAGCAGTTCTTC | CASSWTGGEQFF
TRBJ2-3 | - | TRBV19 | once | TGTGCCAGTAGGTCCCCGGGAGCAGATACGCAGTATTTT | CASRSPGADTQYF
TRBJ1-5 | TRBD1 | TRBV27 | - | TGTGCCAGCAGTTTATCTGCTTCGACAGGGAACTATCAGCCCCAGCATTTT | CASSLSASTGNYQPQHF
TRBJ2-3 | TRBD2 | TRBV5-1 | - | TGCGCCAGCAGCTTGAGTACTAGCGGAGGCGATACGCAGTATTTT | CASSLSTSGGDTQYF
TRBJ2-5 | TRBD1 | TRBV5-4 | - | TGTGCCAGCAGCTTGGGGACTACAGGGGGCGCGGGGGAGACCCAGTACTTC | CASSLGTTGGAGETQYF
TRBJ1-4 | - | TRBV6-2/TRBV6-3 | - | TGTGCCAGCAGTTATCGTCAGGGGAATGAAAAACTGTTTTTT | CASSYRQGNEKLFF
TRBJ2-1 | TRBD1 | TRBV7-2 | - | TGTGCCAGCAGCTTAGAGGGGACAGTATACAATGAGCAGTTCTTC | CASSLEGTVYNEQFF
TRBJ2-1 | TRBD2 | TRBV27 | - | TGTGCCAGCAGTCGTCTGGGTAGCGGGATCAATGAGCAGTTCTTC | CASSRLGSGINEQFF
TRBJ2-2 | TRBD2 | TRBV9 | - | TGTGCCAGCAGCGTACTAGCGGACGCGAACACCGGGGAGCTGTTTTTT | CASSVLADANTGELFF
TRBJ1-1 | TRBD1 | TRBV9 | - | TGTGCCAGCAGCCCCAGGGGGGACACTGAAGCTTTCTTT | CASSPRGDTEAFF
TRBJ1-1 | - | TRBV27 | - | TGTGCCAGCAATTCCATCGGGTCTGAAGCTTTCTTT | CASNSIGSEAFF
TRBJ1-4 | - | TRBV7-9 | - | TGTGCCAGCAGCCCCACGATGACAAATGAAAAACTGTTTTTT | CASSPTMTNEKLFF
TRBJ1-2 | TRBD1 | TRBV6-5 | - | TGTGCCAGCACTCGGACAGGGAATGGCTACACCTTC | CASTRTGNGYTF
TRBJ2-1 | TRBD2 | TRBV5-1 | - | TGCGCCAGCAGTAGGGGGGCGGGAGGGGCCCTCTCCTACAATGAGCAGTTCTTC | CASSRGAGGALSYNEQFF
TRBJ1-3 | - | TRBV5-1 | - | TGCGCCAGCAGCAACACAGGGTTTGGAAACACCATATATTTT | CASSNTGFGNTIYF
TRBJ2-5 | TRBD2 | TRBV5-6 | once | TGTGCCAGCAGCGCGGGGGGTCCCAGGGCCCAGTACTTC | CASSAGGPRAQYF
TRBJ1-5 | TRBD1 | TRBV6-2/TRBV6-3 | few | TGTGCCAGCAGTTACCAATCCGGGACAGGGAATCAGCCCCAGCATTTT | CASSYQSGTGNQPQHF
TRBJ2-7 | TRBD1 | TRBV18 | - | TGTGCCAGCTCACCCGGACAGGCTATCTACGAGCAGTACTTC | CASSPGQAIYEQYF
TRBJ2-7 | - | TRBV21-1 | - | TGTGCCAGCACCCCGACCGGGGACTACGAGCAGTACTTC | CASTPTGDYEQYF
TRBJ2-3 | - | TRBV2 | - | TGTGCCAGCAGGACGGGTCAAAAGGGGGCAGATACGCAGTATTTT | CASRTGQKGADTQYF
TRBJ1-4 | - | TRBV4-1 | once | TGCGCCAGCAGCCGGCGTACACAGGGAGAGGAAAAACTGTTTTTT | CASSRRTQGEEKLFF